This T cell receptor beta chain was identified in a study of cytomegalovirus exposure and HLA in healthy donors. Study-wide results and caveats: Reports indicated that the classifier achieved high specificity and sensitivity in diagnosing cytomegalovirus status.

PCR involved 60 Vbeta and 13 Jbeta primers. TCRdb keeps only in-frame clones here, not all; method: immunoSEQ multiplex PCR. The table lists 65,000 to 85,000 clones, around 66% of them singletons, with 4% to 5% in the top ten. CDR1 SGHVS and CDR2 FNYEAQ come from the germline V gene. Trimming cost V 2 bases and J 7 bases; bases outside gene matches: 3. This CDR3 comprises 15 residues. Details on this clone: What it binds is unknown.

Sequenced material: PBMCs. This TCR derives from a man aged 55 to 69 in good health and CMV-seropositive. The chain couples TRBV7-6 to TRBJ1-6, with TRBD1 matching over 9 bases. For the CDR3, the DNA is TGTGCCAGCAGCTTAACCGGACAGGGGAATTCACCCCTCCACTTT. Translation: CASSLTGQGNSPLHF.